A selection of T cell receptor beta chains follows, all from one sample in a study of T cell responses to AZD1222 COVID-19 vaccine. Clones were read by immunoSEQ multiplex PCR, and TCRdb kept only the in-frame ones, dropping some. The sample carries over 100,000 clones, approximately 91% recorded once. Sequences were derived from peripheral blood, sampled 28 days after the second AZD1222 dose. The source of these receptors is an adult who received the AZD1222 COVID-19 vaccine. Both conserved end residues are part of each CDR3. D genes are given only for firm matches. Expanded clones are given a class, and other clones once, few, many or no size at all.

>TRBD1|TRBV30|TRBJ2-7|.
CAWSSGTGDEQYF
TGTGCCTGGAGCTCCGGGACAGGGGACGAGCAGTACTTC
>TRBD2|TRBV5-1|TRBJ2-7|.
CASSLGLAGPYEQYF
TGCGCCAGCAGCCTAGGACTAGCGGGACCCTACGAGCAGTACTTC
>TRBD2|TRBV28|TRBJ2-3|.
CASSLGGSRWDTQYF
TGTGCCAGCAGTTTAGGCGGGAGTCGATGGGATACGCAGTATTTT
>.|TRBV12-3/TRBV12-4|TRBJ1-2|few
CASTQGELSYTF
TGTGCCAGCACTCAAGGAGAACTGAGCTACACCTTC
>TRBD1|TRBV13|TRBJ2-7|.
CASSYRGPLEQYF
TGTGCCAGCAGCTACAGGGGACCACTCGAGCAGTACTTC
>.|TRBV28|TRBJ2-7|.
CASSLGYEQYF
TGTGCCAGCAGTTTAGGTTACGAGCAGTACTTC
>.|TRBV19|TRBJ1-1|.
CASSMGLGTEAFF
TGTGCCAGTAGTATGGGGCTGGGCACTGAAGCTTTCTTT
>TRBD1|TRBV4-1|TRBJ2-7|.
CASSQSGTGGYEQYF
TGCGCCAGCAGCCAATCCGGGACAGGGGGCTACGAGCAGTACTTC
>.|TRBV5-1|TRBJ1-6|.
CASSEEGSPLHF
TGCGCCAGCAGCGAGGAGGGTTCACCCCTCCACTTT
>.|TRBV30|TRBJ2-6|.
CAWSNSGANVLTF
TGTGCCTGGAGTAACTCTGGGGCCAACGTCCTGACTTTC
>TRBD1|TRBV7-8|TRBJ1-2|.
CASSPGQGMLRGGYTF
TGTGCCAGCAGCCCGGGACAGGGGATGCTTAGGGGAGGCTACACCTTC
>.|TRBV19|TRBJ1-1|.
CASSLQGSNTEAFF
TGTGCCAGTAGTCTCCAGGGCTCGAACACTGAAGCTTTCTTT
>TRBD2|TRBV4-2|TRBJ2-3|once
CASRREHGTDTQYF
TGTGCCAGCAGGCGGGAGCACGGCACAGATACGCAGTATTTT
>.|TRBV5-6|TRBJ2-2|.
CASRREYGTGELFF
TGTGCCAGCAGAAGAGAGTACGGGACCGGGGAGCTGTTTTTT
>.|TRBV3-1/TRBV3-2|TRBJ2-1|.
CASSQGRRINEQFF
TGTGCCAGCAGCCAAGGTCGCCGGATCAATGAGCAGTTCTTC
>TRBD2|TRBV5-1|TRBJ2-2|once
CASRSGRKNTGELFF
TGCGCCAGCCGTAGCGGGAGGAAGAACACCGGGGAGCTGTTTTTT
>.|TRBV2|TRBJ2-1|.
CASILLVGNEQFF
TGTGCCAGCATCCTCCTAGTGGGCAATGAGCAGTTCTTC
>.|TRBV5-1|TRBJ1-4|many
CASSPTGLREKLFF
TGCGCCAGCAGCCCGACAGGATTAAGAGAAAAACTGTTTTTT
>TRBD2|TRBV7-9|TRBJ2-2|once
CASSTPGLAHTGELFF
TGTGCCAGCAGCACCCCGGGACTAGCGCATACCGGGGAGCTGTTTTTT
>TRBD2|TRBV20-1|TRBJ2-7|.
CSASHPAAGGPTEQYF
TGCAGTGCTAGTCACCCTGCGGCGGGAGGGCCCACCGAGCAGTACTTC
>.|TRBV4-1|TRBJ2-7|once
CASSQADLEIYEQYF
TGCGCCAGCAGCCAAGCAGACTTAGAGATCTACGAGCAGTACTTC
>.|TRBV10-2|TRBJ1-5|.
CASSDEAGSNQPQHF
TGCGCCAGCAGTGATGAGGCGGGGAGTAATCAGCCCCAGCATTTT
>.|TRBV27|TRBJ2-7|.
CASSPHQTYEQYF
TGTGCCAGCAGTCCACACCAGACCTACGAGCAGTACTTC
>.|TRBV29-1|TRBJ1-3|.
CSVHSGNTIYF
TGCAGCGTCCATTCTGGAAACACCATATATTTT